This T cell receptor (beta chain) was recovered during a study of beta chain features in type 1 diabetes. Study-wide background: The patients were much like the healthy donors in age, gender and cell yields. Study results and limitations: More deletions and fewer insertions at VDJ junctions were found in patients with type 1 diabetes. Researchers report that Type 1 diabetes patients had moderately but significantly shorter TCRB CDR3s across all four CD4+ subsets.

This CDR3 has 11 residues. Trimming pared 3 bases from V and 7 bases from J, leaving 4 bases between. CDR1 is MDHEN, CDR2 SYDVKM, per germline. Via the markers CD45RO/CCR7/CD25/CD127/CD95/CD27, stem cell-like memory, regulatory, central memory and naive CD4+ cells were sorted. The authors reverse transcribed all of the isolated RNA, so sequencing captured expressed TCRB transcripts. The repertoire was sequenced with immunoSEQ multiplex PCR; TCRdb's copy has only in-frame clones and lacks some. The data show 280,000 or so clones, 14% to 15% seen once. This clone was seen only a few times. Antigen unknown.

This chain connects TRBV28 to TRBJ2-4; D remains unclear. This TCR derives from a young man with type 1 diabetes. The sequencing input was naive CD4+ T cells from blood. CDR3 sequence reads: CASSLRNIQYF. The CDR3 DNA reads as TGTGCCAGCAGTTTGAGGAACATTCAGTACTTC.